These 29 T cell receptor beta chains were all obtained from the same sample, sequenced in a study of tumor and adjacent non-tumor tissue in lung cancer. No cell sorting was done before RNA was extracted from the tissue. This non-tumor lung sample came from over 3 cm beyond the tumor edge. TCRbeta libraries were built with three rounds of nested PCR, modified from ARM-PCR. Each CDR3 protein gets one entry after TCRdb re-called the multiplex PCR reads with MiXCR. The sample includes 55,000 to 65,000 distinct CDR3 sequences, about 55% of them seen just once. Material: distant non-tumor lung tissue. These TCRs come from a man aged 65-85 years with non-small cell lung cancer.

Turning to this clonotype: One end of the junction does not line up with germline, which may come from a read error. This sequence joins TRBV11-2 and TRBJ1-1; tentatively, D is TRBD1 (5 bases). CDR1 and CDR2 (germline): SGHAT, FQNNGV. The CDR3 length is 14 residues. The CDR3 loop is CDSTGGRVNTEAFF. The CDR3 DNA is TGTGACAGCACTGGTGGCAGGGTAAACACTGAAGCTTTCTTT. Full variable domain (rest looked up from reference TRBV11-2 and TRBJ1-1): EAGVAQSPRYKIIEKRQSVAFWCNPISGHATLYWYQQILGQGPKLLIQFQNNGVVDDSQLPKDRFSAERLKGVDSTLKIQPAKLEDSAVYLCDSTGGRVNTEAFFGQGTRLTVV.

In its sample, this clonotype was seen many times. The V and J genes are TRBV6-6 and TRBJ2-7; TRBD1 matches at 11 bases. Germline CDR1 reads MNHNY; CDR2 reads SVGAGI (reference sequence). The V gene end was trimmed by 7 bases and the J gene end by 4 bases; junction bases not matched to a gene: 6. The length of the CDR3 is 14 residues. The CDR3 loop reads CASTLDRGLYEQYF. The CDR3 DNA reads TGTGCCAGCACCTTGGACAGGGGGCTTTACGAGCAGTACTTC.

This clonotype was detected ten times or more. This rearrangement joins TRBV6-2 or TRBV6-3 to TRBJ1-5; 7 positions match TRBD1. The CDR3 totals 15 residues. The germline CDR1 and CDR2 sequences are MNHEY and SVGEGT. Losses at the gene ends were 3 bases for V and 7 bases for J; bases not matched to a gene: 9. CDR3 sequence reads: CASSYVPGGEQPQHF. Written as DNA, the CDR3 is TGTGCCAGCAGTTATGTCCCAGGGGGGGAACAGCCCCAGCATTTT.

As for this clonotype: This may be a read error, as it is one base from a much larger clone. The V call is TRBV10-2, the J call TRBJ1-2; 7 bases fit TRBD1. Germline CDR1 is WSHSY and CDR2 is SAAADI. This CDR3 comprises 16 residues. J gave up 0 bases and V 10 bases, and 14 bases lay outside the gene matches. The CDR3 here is CANRDSPTPSNYGYTF. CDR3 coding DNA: TGCGCCAACCGGGACAGTCCTACCCCGTCTAACTATGGCTACACCTTC.

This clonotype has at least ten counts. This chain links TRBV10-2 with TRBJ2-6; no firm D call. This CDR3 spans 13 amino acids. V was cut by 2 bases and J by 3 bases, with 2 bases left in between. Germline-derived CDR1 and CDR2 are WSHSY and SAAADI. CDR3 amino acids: CASSESGANVLTF. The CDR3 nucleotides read TGCGCCAGCAGTGAGAGTGGGGCCAACGTCCTGACTTTC.

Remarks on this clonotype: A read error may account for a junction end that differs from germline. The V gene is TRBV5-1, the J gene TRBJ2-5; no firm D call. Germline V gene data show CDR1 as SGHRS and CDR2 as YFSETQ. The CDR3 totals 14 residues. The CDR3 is CACSPAFRATTQYF. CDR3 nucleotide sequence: TGCGCCTGCAGCCCCGCTTTCCGAGCGACGACCCAGTACTTC.

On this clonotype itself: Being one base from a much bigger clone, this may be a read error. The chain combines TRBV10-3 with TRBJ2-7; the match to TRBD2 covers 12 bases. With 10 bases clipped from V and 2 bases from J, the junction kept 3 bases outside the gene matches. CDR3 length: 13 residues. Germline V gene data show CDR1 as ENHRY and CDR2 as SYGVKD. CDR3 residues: CATGTSGPYEQYF. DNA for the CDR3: TGTGCCACCGGGACTAGCGGGCCCTACGAGCAGTACTTC.

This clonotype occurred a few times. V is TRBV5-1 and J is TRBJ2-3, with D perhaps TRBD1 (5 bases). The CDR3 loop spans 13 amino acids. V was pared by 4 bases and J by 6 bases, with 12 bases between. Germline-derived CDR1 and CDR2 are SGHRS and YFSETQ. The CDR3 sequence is CASSTDTEDTQYF. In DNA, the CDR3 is TGCGCCAGCAGCACGGACACGGAGGATACGCAGTATTTT.

CDR3 residues: CASREGAGSYEQYF. The CDR3 bases are TGTGCCAGCAGGGAGGGGGCGGGGAGCTACGAGCAGTACTTC. The chain employs TRBV28 and TRBJ2-7, with D perhaps TRBD1 (7 bases). Germline V CDR1 and CDR2: MDHEN, SYDVKM. This CDR3 has 14 amino acids. Trimming removed 6 bases at V and 3 bases at J, with 15 bases between.

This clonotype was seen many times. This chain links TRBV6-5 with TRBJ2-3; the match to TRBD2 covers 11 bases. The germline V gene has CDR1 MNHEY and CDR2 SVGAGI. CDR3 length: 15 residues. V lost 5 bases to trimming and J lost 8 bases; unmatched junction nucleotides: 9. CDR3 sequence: CASSPVAGGRATQYF. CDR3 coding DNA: TGTGCCAGCAGTCCGGTAGCGGGAGGGAGGGCTACGCAGTATTTT.

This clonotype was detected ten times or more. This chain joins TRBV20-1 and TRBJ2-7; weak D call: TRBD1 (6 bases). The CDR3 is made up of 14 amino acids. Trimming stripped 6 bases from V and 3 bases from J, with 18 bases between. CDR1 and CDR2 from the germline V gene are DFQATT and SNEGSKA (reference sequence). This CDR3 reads CSARRGLGVYEQYF. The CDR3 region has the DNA TGCAGTGCCCGCAGGGGTCTCGGGGTCTACGAGCAGTACTTC.

The CDR3 DNA reads as TGTGCCAGCAGCTTACTAGCGGCCATTGGGAATGAGCAGTTCTTC. This codes for CASSLLAAIGNEQFF. V usage is TRBV11-2 and J usage is TRBJ2-1; 7 bases map to TRBD2. The CDR3 extends over 15 amino acids. The germline CDR1 and CDR2 sequences are SGHAT and FQNNGV. V lost 2 bases and J lost 7; bases outside the gene matches: 8.

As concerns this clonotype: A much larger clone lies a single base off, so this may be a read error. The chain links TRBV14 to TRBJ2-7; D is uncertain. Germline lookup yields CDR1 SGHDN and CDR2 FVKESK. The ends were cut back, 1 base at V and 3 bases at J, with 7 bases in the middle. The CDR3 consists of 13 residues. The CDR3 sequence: CASSQVSDYEQYF. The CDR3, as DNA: TGTGCCAGCAGCCAAGTGTCAGACTACGAGCAGTACTTC.

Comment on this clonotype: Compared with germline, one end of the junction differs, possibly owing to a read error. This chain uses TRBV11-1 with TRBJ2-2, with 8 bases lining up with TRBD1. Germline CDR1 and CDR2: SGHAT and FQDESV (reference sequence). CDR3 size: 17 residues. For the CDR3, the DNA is TGTGCCAGCAGCGGACACACAGGGGGAGAAGGCACCGGGGAACTGTTTTTT. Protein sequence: CASSGHTGGEGTGELFF. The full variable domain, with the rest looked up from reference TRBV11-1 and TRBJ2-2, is EAEVAQSPRYKITEKSQAVAFWCDPISGHATLYWYRQILGQGPELLVQFQDESVVDDSQLPKDRFSAERLKGVDSTLKIQPAELGDSAMYLCASSGHTGGEGTGELFFGEGSRLTVL.

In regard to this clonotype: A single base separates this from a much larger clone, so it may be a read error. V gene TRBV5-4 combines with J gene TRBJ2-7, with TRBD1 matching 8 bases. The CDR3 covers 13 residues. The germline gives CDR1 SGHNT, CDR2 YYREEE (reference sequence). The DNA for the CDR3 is TGTGCCGGCAGCGGACAGGGAGGTTACGAGCAGTACTTC. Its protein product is CAGSGQGGYEQYF.

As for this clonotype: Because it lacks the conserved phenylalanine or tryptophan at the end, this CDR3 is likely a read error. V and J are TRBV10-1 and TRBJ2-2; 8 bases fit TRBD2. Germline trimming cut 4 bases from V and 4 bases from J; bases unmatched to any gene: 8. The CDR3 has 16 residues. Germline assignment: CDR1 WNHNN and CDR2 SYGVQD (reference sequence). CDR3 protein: CASSGTLTSATGELFL. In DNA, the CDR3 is TGCGCCAGCAGTGGGACCTTGACTAGCGCCACCGGGGAGCTGTTTCTT.

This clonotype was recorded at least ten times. The CDR3 protein is CSARRGAKNIQYF. The CDR3 bases are TGCAGTGCCAGAAGGGGGGCCAAAAACATTCAGTACTTC. This sequence joins TRBV20-1 and TRBJ2-4, with a tentative D call TRBD1 (6 bases). Trimming took 6 bases from V and 1 from J, leaving 10 bases between them. CDR1 is DFQATT, CDR2 SNEGSKA, per germline (reference sequence). The CDR3 runs 13 residues.

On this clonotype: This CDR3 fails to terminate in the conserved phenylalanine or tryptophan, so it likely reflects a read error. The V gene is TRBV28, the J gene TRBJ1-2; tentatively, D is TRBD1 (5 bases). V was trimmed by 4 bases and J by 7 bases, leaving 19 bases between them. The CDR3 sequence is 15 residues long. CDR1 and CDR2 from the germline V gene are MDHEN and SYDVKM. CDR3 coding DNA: TGTGCCAGCAGTTACCCCGGGACCCTGGGGGGTGGCTACACCTCC. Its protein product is CASSYPGTLGGGYTS.

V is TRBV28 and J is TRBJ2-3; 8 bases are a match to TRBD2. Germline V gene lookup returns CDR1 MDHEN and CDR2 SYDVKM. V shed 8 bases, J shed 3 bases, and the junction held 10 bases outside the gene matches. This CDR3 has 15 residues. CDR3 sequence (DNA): TGTGCCAGCTACCAAGCGGGAGTTGAGACAGATACGCAGTATTTT. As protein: CASYQAGVETDTQYF. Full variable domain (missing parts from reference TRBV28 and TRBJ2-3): DVKVTQSSRYLVKRTGEKVFLECVQDMDHENMFWYRQDPGLGLRLIYFSYDVKMKEKGDIPEGYSVSREKKERFSLILESASTNQTSMYLCASYQAGVETDTQYFGPGTRLTVL.

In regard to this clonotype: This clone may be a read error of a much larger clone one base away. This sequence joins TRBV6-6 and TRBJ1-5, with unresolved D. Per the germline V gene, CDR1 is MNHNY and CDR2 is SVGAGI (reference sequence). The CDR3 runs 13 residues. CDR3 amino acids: CVSSYLGNQPQHF. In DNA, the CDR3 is TGTGTCAGCAGTTACCTGGGGAATCAGCCCCAGCATTTT.

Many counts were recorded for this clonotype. The DNA of the CDR3 is TGTGCCAGCAACCTACGGGCTAGCGGGGTTTTCGCGAACACCGGGGAGCTGTTTTTT. Protein sequence: CASNLRASGVFANTGELFF. This rearrangement joins TRBV6-5 to TRBJ2-2, with 9 bases fitting TRBD2. Germline V CDR1 and CDR2: MNHEY, SVGAGI. The CDR3 sequence is 19 residues long. With 7 bases clipped from V and 0 bases from J, the junction kept 15 bases outside the gene matches.

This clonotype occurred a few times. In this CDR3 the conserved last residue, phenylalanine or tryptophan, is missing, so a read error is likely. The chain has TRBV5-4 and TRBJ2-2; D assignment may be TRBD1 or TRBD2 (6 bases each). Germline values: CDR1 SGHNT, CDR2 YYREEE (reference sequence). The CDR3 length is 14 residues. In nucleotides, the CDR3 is TGTGCCGGCAGCTTTCCGGGGGCGGCCGGGGAACTGTTTTAT. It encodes CAGSFPGAAGELFY.

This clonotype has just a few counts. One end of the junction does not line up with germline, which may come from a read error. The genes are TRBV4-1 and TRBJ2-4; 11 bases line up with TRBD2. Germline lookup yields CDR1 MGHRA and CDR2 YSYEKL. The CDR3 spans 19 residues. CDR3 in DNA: TGCGCCAGCAGCCAAGGTCTAACTAGCGGGGGACTGGCCAAAAACACTCAGTACTTC. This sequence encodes CASSQGLTSGGLAKNTQYF.

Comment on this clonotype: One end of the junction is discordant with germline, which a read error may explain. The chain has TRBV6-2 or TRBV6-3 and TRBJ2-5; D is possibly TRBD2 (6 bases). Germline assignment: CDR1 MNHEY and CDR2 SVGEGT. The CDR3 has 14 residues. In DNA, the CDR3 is TGTGCCAGCAGTTGGTCCGGGAGTCGAGAGGCCCAGTATTTC. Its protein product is CASSWSGSREAQYF.

As DNA, the CDR3 is TGTGCCAGCAGTGCCCCCGGACAGGGCCCAGATACGCAGTATTTT. This codes for CASSAPGQGPDTQYF. The V gene is TRBV6-4, the J gene TRBJ2-3, with 8 bases identical to TRBD1. The CDR3 is made up of 15 amino acids. The V segment lost 4 bases and the J segment 4 bases; nucleotides outside the gene matches: 7. Germline CDR1 MRHNA, CDR2 SNTAGT.

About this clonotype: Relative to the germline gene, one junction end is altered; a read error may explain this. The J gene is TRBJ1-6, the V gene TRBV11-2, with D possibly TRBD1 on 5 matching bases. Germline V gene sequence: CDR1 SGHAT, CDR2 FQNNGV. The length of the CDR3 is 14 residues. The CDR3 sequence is CASGYGRAGSPLHF. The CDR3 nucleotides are TGTGCCAGCGGCTACGGCAGGGCGGGCTCACCCCTCCACTTC.

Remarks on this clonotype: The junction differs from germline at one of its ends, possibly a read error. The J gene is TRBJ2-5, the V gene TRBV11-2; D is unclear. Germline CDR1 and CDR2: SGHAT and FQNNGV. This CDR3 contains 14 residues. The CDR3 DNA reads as TGTGCAAGCAGCGAACAAGGTCACCAAGATACCCAGTATTTC. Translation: CASSEQGHQDTQYF.

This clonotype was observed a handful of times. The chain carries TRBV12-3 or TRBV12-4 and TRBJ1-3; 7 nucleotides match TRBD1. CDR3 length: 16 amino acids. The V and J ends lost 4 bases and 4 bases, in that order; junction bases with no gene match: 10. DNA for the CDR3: TGTGCCAGCAGTTCCCGACAGGGATCAAGAGGAAACACCATATATTTT. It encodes CASSSRQGSRGNTIYF.

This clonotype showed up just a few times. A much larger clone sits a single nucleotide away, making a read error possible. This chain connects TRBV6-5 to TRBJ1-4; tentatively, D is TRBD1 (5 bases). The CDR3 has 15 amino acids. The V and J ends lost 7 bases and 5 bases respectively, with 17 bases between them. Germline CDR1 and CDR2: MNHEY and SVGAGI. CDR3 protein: CASNSTGTQNEKLFF. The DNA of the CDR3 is TGTGCCAGCAATTCGACCGGGACGCAGAATGAAAAACTGTTTTTT.